This is a list of T cell receptor beta chains from one sample in a study of T-cell memory formation after mild COVID-19. TCRdb used MiXCR to reprocess the 5' RACE reads, holding one entry per CDR3 protein. Of about 82,000 distinct CDR3 sequences listed, roughly 15% are singletons. The sample consisted of PBMCs or a T cell subset sorted from them (not recorded which). These receptors all come from a young man who had mild COVID-19 (a few samples of this study predate the infection). Cell type and time point are not known. CDR3s include the opening cysteine and the closing phenylalanine or tryptophan. D genes are given only for firm matches. Clone size appears in some rows only: once, few, many, or a class for an expanded clone.

j_call clone_size v_call d_call cdr3_aa cdr3_nt
TRBJ2-7 - TRBV7-8 - CASSPGDSSSYEQYF TGTGCCAGCAGCCCGGGGGACAGTAGCTCCTACGAGCAGTACTTC
TRBJ2-2 - TRBV15 - CATSRGKGPWTGELFF TGTGCCACCAGCAGAGGAAAGGGTCCATGGACCGGGGAGCTGTTTTTT
TRBJ1-1 few TRBV6-1 - CASTRTGEAFF TGTGCCAGCACCCGGACGGGGGAAGCTTTCTTT
TRBJ1-1 - TRBV20-1 - CSAPDPVLQGLMNTEAFF TGCAGTGCTCCGGACCCCGTCTTACAGGGATTGATGAACACTGAAGCTTTCTTT
TRBJ1-5 - TRBV6-5 TRBD1 CASSYWLDRALAQPQHF TGTGCCAGCAGTTACTGGTTGGACAGGGCATTAGCTCAGCCCCAGCATTTT
TRBJ1-2 - TRBV27 - CASSLSGVQNYGYTF TGTGCCAGCAGTTTATCCGGGGTCCAGAACTATGGCTACACCTTC
TRBJ2-7 - TRBV4-1 - CASSQRARTDYEQYF TGCGCCAGCAGCCAGAGGGCCCGGACAGACTACGAGCAGTACTTC
TRBJ1-1 - TRBV19 - CASSSVGSDTEAFF TGTGCCAGTAGTTCGGTAGGGTCTGACACTGAAGCTTTCTTT
TRBJ2-3 - TRBV29-1 - CSVDRAATDTQYF TGCAGCGTTGATAGGGCAGCCACAGATACGCAGTATTTT
TRBJ1-1 few TRBV29-1 - CSVVRLGTEAFF TGCAGCGTTGTACGGCTCGGCACTGAAGCTTTCTTT
TRBJ1-2 - TRBV12-3/TRBV12-4 TRBD1 CASRRTGGYTF TGTGCCAGCAGGCGGACAGGCGGCTACACCTTC
TRBJ1-1 few TRBV5-1 - CASSLRGEGTEAFF TGCGCCAGCAGCTTGCGGGGGGAAGGCACTGAAGCTTTCTTT
TRBJ2-2 few TRBV6-2/TRBV6-3 - CASSPGLAFAGELFF TGTGCCAGCAGCCCCGGACTGGCTTTTGCCGGGGAGCTGTTTTTT
TRBJ2-1 - TRBV6-2/TRBV6-3 TRBD2 CASRLAGSYNEQFF TGTGCCAGCAGACTAGCGGGGTCCTACAATGAGCAGTTCTTC
TRBJ2-2 many TRBV12-3/TRBV12-4 - CASSLTPGSGELFF TGTGCCAGCAGTTTAACCCCCGGGTCCGGGGAGCTGTTTTTT
TRBJ1-5 few TRBV20-1 - CSARRGNQPQHF TGCAGTGCCAGACGAGGCAATCAGCCCCAGCATTTT
TRBJ1-4 few TRBV11-2 - CASSLRQGTNEKLFF TGTGCCAGCAGCTTACGCCAGGGAACTAATGAAAAACTGTTTTTT
TRBJ2-2 - TRBV30 - CAWSTVGVNTGELFF TGTGCCTGGAGTACCGTAGGGGTAAACACCGGGGAGCTGTTTTTT
TRBJ2-3 - TRBV5-6 - CASSLDPDTQYF TGTGCCAGCAGCTTGGACCCAGATACGCAGTATTTT
TRBJ1-4 few TRBV5-5 - CASSLAVGGESEKLFF TGTGCCAGCAGCTTGGCCGTCGGAGGGGAGAGTGAAAAACTGTTTTTT
TRBJ2-1 - TRBV7-3 TRBD2 CASSLEAGGSSAYNEQFF TGTGCCAGCAGCTTAGAAGCGGGGGGATCTTCTGCCTACAATGAGCAGTTCTTC
TRBJ2-1 - TRBV7-2 TRBD2 CASSLRSRGGFYNEQFF TGTGCCAGCAGCTTAAGGTCCCGGGGGGGGTTTTACAATGAGCAGTTCTTC
TRBJ2-1 few TRBV7-2 - CASSFPSSYNEQFF TGTGCCAGCAGCTTCCCGAGCTCCTACAATGAGCAGTTCTTC
TRBJ2-3 few TRBV12-3/TRBV12-4 - CASSFAAGTDTQYF TGTGCCAGCAGTTTCGCGGCGGGTACTGATACGCAGTATTTT
TRBJ1-6 few TRBV5-5 TRBD1 CASSSPGGNDNSPLHF TGTGCCAGCAGCTCTCCAGGGGGCAATGATAATTCACCCCTCCACTTT
TRBJ1-2 few TRBV15 TRBD1 CATSLGQGYDYGYTF TGTGCCACCAGCCTCGGACAGGGCTACGACTATGGCTACACCTTC